These 30 T cell receptor beta chains originate from one sample sequenced in a study of T cell responses to AZD1222 COVID-19 vaccine. TCRdb's table, derived via immunoSEQ multiplex PCR, lists solely in-frame clones and lacks some. The table records just over 80,000 clones, 85% to 90% of them present only once. Material: peripheral blood, obtained on day 0 of AZD1222 vaccination. The receptor source for this set is an adult in good health.

The rearrangement links TRBV3-1 (or the pseudogene TRBV3-2) to TRBJ2-5; 10 bases are a match to TRBD2. The V gene end was trimmed by 7 bases and the J gene end by 5 bases; junction bases not matched to a gene: 1. The V gene's germline CDR1 is LGHDT and CDR2 YNNKEL (reference sequence). The CDR3 extends over 12 amino acids. The DNA of the CDR3 is TGTGCCAGCAAGGGACTAGCGGAGACCCAGTACTTC. The encoded protein is CASKGLAETQYF.

J is TRBJ1-2 and V is TRBV3-1 (or the pseudogene TRBV3-2); a weak D match, TRBD1 (5 bases). Trimming pared 2 bases from V and 4 bases from J, leaving 23 bases between. CDR1 is LGHDT and CDR2 is YNNKEL in the germline V gene (reference sequence). This CDR3 contains 18 residues. CDR3 region: CASSQPKGPEEPLYGYTF. In DNA, the CDR3 is TGTGCCAGCAGCCAACCCAAGGGACCAGAAGAACCCCTCTATGGCTACACCTTC.

The chain recombines TRBV5-1 with TRBJ2-1; 9 nucleotides align to TRBD1. CDR1 SGHRS and CDR2 YFSETQ come from the germline V gene. Trimming took 3 bases from V and 9 from J; bases not matched to a gene: 7. The CDR3 length is 14 residues. The CDR3 sequence: CASSSDRGLGEQFF. The CDR3 nucleotides read TGCGCCAGCAGCTCGGACAGGGGATTAGGTGAGCAGTTCTTC.

V gene TRBV12-3 or TRBV12-4 combines with J gene TRBJ1-1; D perhaps matches TRBD1 (5 bases). Trimming removed 3 bases from V and 1 base from J, with 6 bases in between. The CDR3 is made up of 13 amino acids. DNA of the CDR3: TGTGCCAGCAGTTTTGGGACGAACACTGAAGCTTTCTTT. Translating it yields CASSFGTNTEAFF.

The chain joins TRBV24-1 to TRBJ2-1; 7 nucleotides align to TRBD1. CDR3 length: 16 residues. Germline values: CDR1 KGHDR, CDR2 SFDVKD. Trimming at V came to 3 bases and at J to 3 bases, leaving 7 bases not matched to a gene. CDR3 coding DNA: TGTGCCACCAGTGATCCGCGAGGGGGCGTCTACAATGAGCAGTTCTTC. This translates into CATSDPRGGVYNEQFF.

The J gene is TRBJ1-2, the V gene TRBV30; D not resolved. This CDR3 is built from 14 residues. Trimming took 4 bases from V and 1 from J, leaving 13 bases between them. Germline-derived CDR1 and CDR2 are GTSNPN and SVGIG (reference sequence). The CDR3 DNA reads as TGTGCCTGGATTTCGAAGCGGAATAACTATGGCTACACCTTC. This translates into CAWISKRNNYGYTF.

The chain recombines TRBV19 with TRBJ1-6; maybe TRBD1 (5 bases). V was shortened by 3 bases and J by 6 bases, with 12 bases between the two germline ends. The length of the CDR3 is 15 residues. CDR1 and CDR2 (germline): LNHDA, SQIVND (reference sequence). The CDR3 nucleotides read TGTGCCAGTAGTATCGAGGGGCGCTCTAATTCACCCCTCCACTTT. It yields the protein CASSIEGRSNSPLHF. The full variable domain, rest sourced from reference TRBV19 and TRBJ1-6, is DGGITQSPKYLFRKEGQNVTLSCEQNLNHDAMYWYRQDPGQGLRLIYYSQIVNDFQKGDIAEGYSVSREKKESFPLTVTSAQKNPTAFYLCASSIEGRSNSPLHFGNGTRLTVT.

The chain has TRBV4-1 and TRBJ1-5, with D possibly being TRBD1 (5 bases). Trimming removed 4 bases from V and 5 bases from J, with 15 bases in between. This CDR3 contains 15 residues. Germline CDR1 MGHRA, CDR2 YSYEKL. The CDR3 DNA follows: TGCGCCAGCAGCCCTTCTCAGCCGGGGGATCAGCCCCAGCATTTT. Translated: CASSPSQPGDQPQHF.

DNA of the CDR3: TGTGCCATCAGTGAGTCTGTATTGGGTAACACCGGGGAGCTGTTTTTT. Translation gives CAISESVLGNTGELFF. The chain has TRBV10-3 and TRBJ2-2; D ambiguous. Germline values: CDR1 ENHRY, CDR2 SYGVKD. V gave up 0 bases and J gave up 2 bases, with 10 bases separating them. The CDR3 sequence is 16 residues long.

V gene TRBV6-2 or TRBV6-3 combines with J gene TRBJ1-2; D is ambiguous. CDR3 length: 13 residues. Germline V CDR1 and CDR2: MNHEY, SVGEGT. V was cut by 2 bases and J by 2 bases, with 6 bases left in between. The CDR3: CASSYERNYGYTF. CDR3 DNA: TGTGCCAGCAGTTACGAACGGAACTATGGCTACACCTTC.

This clone has only one observation. V usage is TRBV5-1 and J usage is TRBJ1-1; possibly TRBD1 for D (5 bases). V was clipped by 4 bases and J by 2 bases, with 12 bases between them. The CDR3 has 14 amino acids. CDR1 and CDR2 from the germline V gene are SGHRS and YFSETQ. CDR3 DNA sequence: TGCGCCAGCAGCGACATGGGGCGCAACACTGAAGCTTTCTTT. Amino acids: CASSDMGRNTEAFF.

The genes are TRBV7-6 and TRBJ2-6; D remains unclear. CDR3 length: 14 amino acids. V was trimmed by 5 bases and J by 2 bases, leaving 7 bases between them. In germline, CDR1 is SGHVS, CDR2 FNYEAQ. The DNA for the CDR3 is TGTGCCAGCAGCCCCGGCCCTGGGGCCAACGTCCTGACTTTC. Amino acids: CASSPGPGANVLTF.

The V gene is TRBV19, the J gene TRBJ2-1; tentatively, D is TRBD1 (5 bases). Between the trimmed V and J ends, which lost 6 bases and 6 bases, there was a span of 21 bases. The CDR3 contains 16 residues. Looked up from germline, CDR1 is LNHDA and CDR2 is SQIVND (reference sequence). CDR3: CASSPQGSQYGNEQFF. For the CDR3, the DNA is TGTGCCAGTAGCCCTCAGGGATCGCAGTACGGCAATGAGCAGTTCTTC.

A note on this clone: One junction end disagrees with the germline gene, perhaps due to a read error. Other DNA sequences of this sample code for an identical CDR3. This rearrangement joins TRBV7-3 to TRBJ2-2; 7 bases align to TRBD1. This CDR3 region has 15 residues. The germline gives CDR1 SGHTA, CDR2 FQGTGA. The CDR3 DNA follows: TGTGCCAGCAGCTTGGGGGACAGAAATAACGGGGAGCTATTTTTT. Residues: CASSLGDRNNGELFF. Using reference TRBV7-3 and TRBJ2-2 for the parts outside the CDR3, the full variable domain is GAGVSQTPSNKVTEKGKYVELRCDPISGHTALYWYRQSLGQGPEFLIYFQGTGAADDSGLPNDRFFAVRPEGSVSTLKIQRTERGDSAVYLCASSLGDRNNGELFFGEGSRLTVL.

This chain uses TRBV19 with TRBJ1-1; D is uncertain. V gave up 3 bases and J gave up 5 bases, with 16 bases separating them. The CDR3 is 15 amino acids. The V gene's germline CDR1 is LNHDA and CDR2 SQIVND (reference sequence). The CDR3 loop reads CASSIPGLGRTEAFF. As DNA, the CDR3 is TGTGCCAGTAGTATCCCCGGACTGGGGAGGACTGAAGCTTTCTTT.

This clone was seen more than once but under ten times. V and J are TRBV7-9 and TRBJ2-1; 10 bases are shared with TRBD1. The CDR3 has 13 amino acids. The J segment lost 9 bases and the V segment lost 5 bases, leaving 4 bases of the junction unmatched. Germline V gene lookup returns CDR1 SEHNR and CDR2 FQNEAQ (reference sequence). CDR3 sequence (DNA): TGTGCCAGCAGCCGACAGGGGGCTGTTGAGCAGTTCTTC. Its translation is CASSRQGAVEQFF.

This clone has only a few counts. V usage is TRBV29-1 and J usage is TRBJ1-2; the match to TRBD1 covers 10 bases. V shed 5 bases and J 2 bases; nucleotides not matched to a gene: 8. Per the germline V gene, CDR1 is SQVTM and CDR2 is ANQGSEA. The CDR3 runs to 15 residues. The CDR3 here is CSVLLPGQGNYGYTF. CDR3 DNA: TGCAGCGTTCTGCTACCGGGACAGGGGAACTATGGCTACACCTTC.

The chain links TRBV2 to TRBJ1-5; D call uncertain. This CDR3 contains 16 residues. Looked up from germline, CDR1 is SNHLY and CDR2 is FYNNEI. Trimming took 2 bases from V and 4 from J, leaving 15 bases between them. The CDR3 here is CASSERAEVFNQPQHF. CDR3 nucleotide sequence: TGTGCCAGCAGTGAAAGGGCAGAAGTATTTAATCAGCCCCAGCATTTT.

J is TRBJ2-7 and V is TRBV9; no clear D. CDR3 length: 14 residues. V was clipped by 4 bases and J by 4 bases, with 15 bases between them. Germline values: CDR1 SGDLS, CDR2 YYNGEE. The CDR3 reads CASSPPGTEYEQYF. The CDR3 DNA follows: TGTGCCAGCAGCCCCCCCGGCACGGAATACGAGCAGTACTTC.

V gene TRBV7-9 combines with J gene TRBJ1-4, with TRBD1 matching over 10 bases. CDR3 length equals 19 residues. Germline CDR1 is SEHNR and CDR2 is FQNEAQ (reference sequence). V lost 5 bases, J lost 7 bases, and 19 bases stayed unmatched. The DNA for the CDR3 is TGTGCCAGCAGCCCCCCCTTGTGGACAGGGGGAGATGGGATTGAAAAACTGTTTTTT. Amino acid sequence: CASSPPLWTGGDGIEKLFF.

The genes are TRBV4-3 and TRBJ1-1; D uncertain. V lost 0 bases, J lost 5 bases, and 10 bases lay in between. This CDR3 region has 14 residues. In germline, CDR1 is LGHNA, CDR2 YSLEER. The CDR3 here is CASSQDVSWTEAFF. The DNA of the CDR3 is TGCGCCAGCAGCCAAGATGTCAGTTGGACTGAAGCTTTCTTT.

The J gene is TRBJ1-3, the V gene TRBV28; D is perhaps TRBD1 (6 bases). There are 15 residues in the CDR3. CDR1 and CDR2 from the germline V gene are MDHEN and SYDVKM. Trimming shortened V by 8 bases and J by 0 bases, and 14 bases separated the two germline ends. The DNA for the CDR3 is TGTGCCAGCGGCGGACAGCCTAGCTCTGGAAACACCATATATTTT. It translates to CASGGQPSSGNTIYF. Filled out from reference TRBV28 and TRBJ1-3, the complete variable domain reads DVKVTQSSRYLVKRTGEKVFLECVQDMDHENMFWYRQDPGLGLRLIYFSYDVKMKEKGDIPEGYSVSREKKERFSLILESASTNQTSMYLCASGGQPSSGNTIYFGEGSWLTVV.

This clone was detected a few times. The V call is TRBV27, the J call TRBJ2-2, with 8 bases identical to TRBD2. The junction had 6 bases not matched to a gene; V was cut back by 2 bases and J by 7 bases. Germline CDR1 and CDR2: MNHEY and SMNVEV (reference sequence). This CDR3 is built from 15 residues. The CDR3 sequence: CASSLTGLAHGELFF. The CDR3, as DNA: TGTGCCAGCAGTTTAACCGGACTAGCCCACGGGGAGCTGTTTTTT.

CDR3 in DNA: TGCAGCGTAACCCGGGACAGGAACACTGAAGCTTTCTTT. Residues: CSVTRDRNTEAFF. The rearrangement uses TRBV29-1 and TRBJ1-1; 7 bases match TRBD1. After removal of 6 bases from V and 1 base from J, the junction contained 5 bases not matched to a gene. Looked up from germline, CDR1 is SQVTM and CDR2 is ANQGSEA. CDR3 length: 13 amino acids. The complete variable domain, with remaining parts taken from reference TRBV29-1 and TRBJ1-1, reads SAVISQKPSRDICQRGTSLTIQCQVDSQVTMMFWYRQQPGQSLTLIATANQGSEATYESGFVIDKFPISRPNLTFSTLTVSNMSPEDSSIYLCSVTRDRNTEAFFGQGTRLTVV.

This clone turned up a few times. V usage is TRBV30 and J usage is TRBJ2-2, with D possibly matching TRBD1 (5 bases). Germline assignment: CDR1 GTSNPN and CDR2 SVGIG (reference sequence). The V and J ends lost 5 bases and 0 bases respectively, with 7 bases between them. The CDR3 runs 13 residues. Here the CDR3 DNA reads TGTGCCTGGGCAGGGTCGAACACCGGGGAGCTGTTTTTT. As protein: CAWAGSNTGELFF.

The rearrangement joins TRBV18 to TRBJ1-1, with no clear D. Trimming took off 3 bases at V and 2 bases at J, with 7 bases between the two ends. The CDR3 spans 13 residues. From germline, CDR1 is KGHSH and CDR2 LQKENI. For the CDR3, the DNA is TGTGCCAGCTCACCCCTGACTAACACTGAAGCTTTCTTT. Translating gives CASSPLTNTEAFF.

This clone was counted between two and nine times. The V and J genes are TRBV6-5 and TRBJ1-2, with D perhaps TRBD1 (6 bases). V was cut by 4 bases and J by 4 bases, with 16 bases left in between. Germline V gene lookup returns CDR1 MNHEY and CDR2 SVGAGI. The CDR3 contains 15 residues. For the CDR3, the DNA is TGTGCCAGCAGTTGGGTCCGGACAGAAATCTATGGCTACACCTTC. This codes for CASSWVRTEIYGYTF.

The V call is TRBV4-1, the J call TRBJ2-2; the D is unclear. Germline V lookup: CDR1 MGHRA, CDR2 YSYEKL. Trimming cost V 4 bases and J 5 bases, with 2 bases left between them. This CDR3 region has 11 residues. The CDR3, as DNA: TGCGCCAGCAGCCTTACCGGGGAGCTGTTTTTT. Protein product: CASSLTGELFF.

The chain links TRBV5-6 to TRBJ1-2; D is possibly TRBD1 (5 bases). Looked up from germline, CDR1 is SGHDT and CDR2 is YYEEEE. V was shortened by 4 bases and J by 7 bases, with 14 bases between the two germline ends. This CDR3 contains 13 residues. CDR3 coding DNA: TGTGCCAGCAGCCGTGGGGGAGTTGCTGGCTACACCTTC. Encoded protein: CASSRGGVAGYTF.

A remark on this clone: The junction and the germline gene differ at one end; a read error may be behind it. The V gene is TRBV6-2 or TRBV6-3, the J gene TRBJ1-5; tentative D call: TRBD1 (5 bases). The germline gives CDR1 MNHEY, CDR2 SVGEGT. CDR3 length equals 16 residues. This CDR3 reads CASSPLTIAGAQTLDF. CDR3 nucleotides: TGTGCCAGCAGCCCCCTGACCATTGCCGGGGCCCAAACTCTTGACTTT.